Reported below is one TCR beta chain. This specimen belongs to a study of blood T cell repertoires in COVID-19. Study-level background: The analysed material was cDNA or gDNA that came from T cells, B-cell-depleted T cells, or PBMCs.

The data were produced by immunoSEQ multiplex PCR, yet TCRdb's version contains in-frame clones alone and is incomplete. The data contain 110,000 or so clones, roughly four fifths of them singletons. Sequences were obtained from peripheral blood. This receptor was identified in a man in his fifties or sixties with acute or convalescent COVID-19.

CDR3 DNA sequence: TGTGCCAGCAGCTTAAGCGGGGGTTACAATGAGCAGTTCTTC. Encoded protein: CASSLSGGYNEQFF. This chain uses TRBV7-9 with TRBJ2-1; 8 bases are shared with TRBD2. The CDR3 runs 14 residues. Germline trimming cut 2 bases from V and 4 bases from J; bases unmatched to any gene: 1. The germline CDR1 and CDR2 sequences are SEHNR and FQNEAQ (reference sequence).